The rows below give T cell receptor beta chains drawn from one sample of a study of blood T cell repertoires in COVID-19. The protocol was immunoSEQ multiplex PCR, while the TCRdb copy is restricted to in-frame clones and leaves out a portion. The table shows 100,000 or so clones, with more than 70% occurring only once. The sample taken for sequencing was peripheral blood. These TCRs come from a human donor in a cohort sampled during active COVID-19. Each CDR3 is given with its conserved first and last residue. The D gene is left open where the match is weak. For some rows the clone size is stated as once, few or many, or as a class when expanded; others skip it.

TRBV7-2	.	TRBJ1-1	.	CASSYPSLRRVNTEAFF	TGTGCCAGCAGCTATCCCAGTCTGCGACGGGTGAACACTGAAGCTTTCTTT
TRBV5-1	.	TRBJ2-7	TRBD1	CASSLTGQSSYEQYF	TGCGCCAGCAGCTTGACGGGACAGAGCTCCTACGAGCAGTACTTC
TRBV18	.	TRBJ2-5	.	CASSPPVQGSGQETQYF	TGTGCCAGCTCACCACCGGTGCAGGGAAGTGGCCAAGAGACCCAGTACTTC
TRBV19	.	TRBJ2-1	TRBD1	CASKRTGFYNEQFF	TGTGCCAGTAAGAGGACAGGGTTTTACAATGAGCAGTTCTTC
TRBV18	few	TRBJ1-2	.	CASSLKGDPNGYTF	TGTGCCAGCTCATTAAAAGGAGACCCGAATGGCTACACCTTC
TRBV19	.	TRBJ2-6	.	CASRRQYYGANVLTF	TGTGCCAGTAGGCGACAGTATTATGGGGCCAACGTCCTGACTTTC
TRBV19	.	TRBJ2-4	TRBD1	CASSIETGEAKNIQYF	TGTGCCAGTAGTATAGAAACAGGGGAGGCCAAAAACATTCAGTACTTC
TRBV2	.	TRBJ1-1	.	CASTYGNTEAFF	TGTGCCAGCACGTACGGGAACACTGAAGCTTTCTTT
TRBV5-1	.	TRBJ1-6	.	CASSLTGHTSNSPLHF	TGCGCCAGCAGCCTCACAGGGCACACATCAAATTCACCCCTCCACTTT
TRBV7-2	.	TRBJ2-5	TRBD1	CASSSGPGQGDQETQYF	TGTGCCAGCAGCTCTGGGCCGGGACAGGGGGACCAAGAGACCCAGTACTTC
TRBV6-6	.	TRBJ1-4	TRBD1	CASRPGTGLREKLFF	TGTGCCAGCAGACCAGGGACAGGGTTACGCGAAAAACTGTTTTTT
TRBV7-9	.	TRBJ2-7	.	CASSAPGEAYEQYF	TGTGCCAGCAGCGCCCCTGGAGAAGCCTACGAGCAGTACTTC
TRBV7-2	few	TRBJ2-3	.	CASSLRGPQDTQYF	TGTGCCAGCAGCTTAAGGGGTCCTCAGGATACGCAGTATTTT
TRBV27	.	TRBJ2-7	TRBD2	CASSLSEAGGYEQYF	TGTGCCAGCAGTTTATCAGAAGCGGGGGGTTACGAGCAGTACTTC
TRBV29-1	.	TRBJ2-1	TRBD2	CSVTSGGEDEQFF	TGCAGCGTGACTAGCGGGGGGGAGGATGAGCAGTTCTTC
TRBV19	.	TRBJ1-2	TRBD1	CASSIHKTGSNYGYTF	TGTGCCAGTAGTATACATAAGACAGGGAGTAACTATGGCTACACCTTC
TRBV19	.	TRBJ2-5	TRBD2	CASSKVGGEETQYF	TGTGCCAGTAGTAAGGTCGGGGGGGAAGAGACCCAGTACTTC
TRBV29-1	.	TRBJ2-7	TRBD1	CSASQGDEQYF	TGCAGCGCTTCACAGGGGGACGAGCAGTACTTC
TRBV6-5	.	TRBJ1-5	.	CASSYSWQGYQPQHF	TGTGCCAGCAGTTACTCGTGGCAGGGCTATCAGCCCCAGCATTTT
TRBV2	.	TRBJ2-7	TRBD1	CASSEAAPGTGVEQYF	TGTGCCAGCAGTGAAGCGGCCCCCGGGACAGGGGTCGAGCAGTACTTC
TRBV19	.	TRBJ2-2	.	CASSIKGVAGELFF	TGTGCCAGTAGTATAAAGGGGGTGGCCGGGGAGCTGTTTTTT
TRBV5-1	.	TRBJ2-5	.	CASSLQGGETQYF	TGCGCCAGCAGCTTACAGGGTGGGGAGACCCAGTACTTC
TRBV20-1	.	TRBJ2-7	TRBD1	CSARTGYEQYF	TGCAGTGCGAGGACAGGGTACGAGCAGTACTTC
TRBV3-1/TRBV3-2	.	TRBJ2-7	.	CASSQEALGGSYEQYF	TGTGCCAGCAGCCAAGAGGCCCTAGGAGGGTCCTACGAGCAGTACTTC
TRBV9	.	TRBJ2-1	TRBD2	CASSEGLARNNEQFF	TGTGCCAGCAGCGAGGGACTAGCGAGAAACAATGAGCAGTTCTTC
TRBV5-8	.	TRBJ1-6	.	CASSPTANSPLHF	TGTGCCAGCAGCCCGACAGCTAATTCACCCCTCCACTTT
TRBV2	.	TRBJ1-1	TRBD1	CASIDRGRAFF	TGTGCCAGCATCGACAGGGGGCGGGCTTTCTTT
TRBV6-1	.	TRBJ2-1	TRBD2	CASSETAGGLAGANEQFF	TGTGCCAGCAGTGAGACCGCGGGGGGACTAGCGGGAGCTAATGAGCAGTTCTTC
TRBV7-8	.	TRBJ2-7	TRBD1	CASSLATGQGRYEQYF	TGTGCCAGCAGCTTAGCGACGGGACAGGGGCGCTACGAGCAGTACTTC
TRBV4-1	.	TRBJ2-1	TRBD2	CASSRGLADEQFF	TGCGCCAGCAGCCGGGGACTAGCCGATGAGCAGTTCTTC
TRBV15	.	TRBJ1-4	.	CATSRDPGTNEKLFF	TGTGCCACCAGCAGAGATCCAGGGACTAATGAAAAACTGTTTTTT
TRBV7-2	.	TRBJ1-1	.	CASSLDRDLEAFF	TGTGCCAGCAGCTTAGACAGGGACCTTGAAGCTTTCTTT
TRBV2	.	TRBJ2-1	.	CASGPQGRRNNEQFF	TGTGCCAGCGGACCACAGGGTCGAAGGAACAATGAGCAGTTCTTC
TRBV6-6	.	TRBJ1-5	.	CASTPSGGSNQPQHF	TGTGCCAGCACCCCCTCGGGGGGGAGCAATCAGCCCCAGCATTTT
TRBV18	.	TRBJ2-1	TRBD2	CASSPKVAGGHNEQFF	TGTGCCAGCTCACCCAAAGTTGCGGGGGGACACAATGAGCAGTTCTTC
TRBV6-5	.	TRBJ1-2	TRBD1	CASSSPGRDRGGYTF	TGTGCCAGCAGTTCCCCGGGCCGGGACAGGGGAGGCTACACCTTC
TRBV27	.	TRBJ1-6	TRBD1	CASSLSGQGKSSYNSPLHF	TGTGCCAGCAGTTTATCCGGACAGGGCAAAAGCTCCTATAATTCACCCCTCCACTTT
TRBV19	.	TRBJ1-4	TRBD1	CASSIRTGGEKLFF	TGTGCCAGTAGTATCCGGACAGGGGGGGAAAAACTGTTTTTT
TRBV9	.	TRBJ2-2	TRBD2	CASSQRERGNTGELFF	TGTGCCAGCAGCCAAAGAGAGCGGGGGAACACCGGGGAGCTGTTTTTT
TRBV5-5	once	TRBJ1-3	.	CASSLSGTGNTIYF	TGTGCCAGCAGCTTATCCGGGACTGGAAACACCATATATTTT
TRBV6-2/TRBV6-3	.	TRBJ1-2	.	CASSRGPYYGYTF	TGTGCCAGCAGTCGCGGGCCGTACTATGGCTACACCTTC
TRBV7-2	.	TRBJ2-7	.	CASSLAGARSYEQYF	TGTGCCAGCAGCTTAGCGGGGGCCCGCTCCTACGAGCAGTACTTC
TRBV5-1	few	TRBJ2-2	.	CASSFTSTAMSELFF	TGCGCCAGCAGCTTTACCTCGACAGCTATGTCGGAGCTGTTTTTT
TRBV7-2	.	TRBJ2-7	.	CASSLNRQRVHEQYF	TGTGCCAGCAGCTTAAACAGGCAGCGGGTCCACGAGCAGTACTTC